This T cell receptor beta chain was identified during a study of blood T cells in healthy people across ages. A second PCR of roughly 7 to 11 cycles used a sample-barcoded 5' primer and a J-beta primer mix. TCRdb fed the 5' RACE reads into MiXCR, producing one record per CDR3 protein. The sample shows around 1.5 million distinct CDR3 sequences, approximately 63% of them seen only once. This CDR3 has 16 amino acids. V was pared by 1 base and J by 2 bases, with 8 bases of the junction left unmatched. Germline-derived CDR1 and CDR2 are MNHEY and SMNVEV (reference sequence). This clonotype originated in a man aged 18 to 30 in good health. This chain connects TRBV27 to TRBJ2-7, with TRBD2 identical over 7 bases. Material: blood. Here the CDR3 DNA reads TGTGCCAGCAGTTTATATTCCCCGGGACTAACCTACGAGCAGTACTTC. Protein sequence: CASSLYSPGLTYEQYF.